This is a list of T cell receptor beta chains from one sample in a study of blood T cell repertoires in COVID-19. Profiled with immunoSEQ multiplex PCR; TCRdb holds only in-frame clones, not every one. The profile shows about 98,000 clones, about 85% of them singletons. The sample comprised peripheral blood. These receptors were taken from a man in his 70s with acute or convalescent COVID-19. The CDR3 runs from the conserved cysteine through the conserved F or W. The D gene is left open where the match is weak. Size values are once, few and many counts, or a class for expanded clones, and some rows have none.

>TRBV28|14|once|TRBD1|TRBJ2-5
CASSSSDREETQYF
TGTGCCAGCAGTTCGTCCGACAGGGAAGAGACCCAGTACTTC
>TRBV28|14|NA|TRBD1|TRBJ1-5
CASTETGGDQPQHF
TGTGCCAGCACCGAAACAGGGGGCGATCAGCCCCAGCATTTT
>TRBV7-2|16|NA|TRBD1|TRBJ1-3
CASSLDVGQGRNTIYF
TGTGCCAGCAGCTTAGACGTCGGACAGGGAAGAAACACCATATATTTT
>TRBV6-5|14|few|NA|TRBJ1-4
CATKTAATNEKLFF
TGTGCCACCAAGACAGCAGCAACTAATGAAAAACTGTTTTTT
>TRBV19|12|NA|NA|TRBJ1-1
CACTRGYTEAFF
TGTGCCTGTACACGGGGTTACACTGAAGCTTTCTTT
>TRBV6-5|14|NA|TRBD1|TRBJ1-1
CASRPGQMNTEAFF
TGTGCCAGCAGACCGGGACAGATGAACACTGAAGCTTTCTTT
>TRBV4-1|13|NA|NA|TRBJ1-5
CASSPWGDQPQHF
TGCGCCAGCAGTCCTTGGGGGGATCAGCCCCAGCATTTT
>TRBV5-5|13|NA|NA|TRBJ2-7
CASRAGPVYEQYF
TGTGCCAGCAGGGCGGGACCCGTCTACGAGCAGTACTTC
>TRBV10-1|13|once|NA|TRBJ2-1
CASSESEKDEQFF
TGCGCCAGCAGTGAGTCGGAGAAAGATGAGCAGTTCTTC
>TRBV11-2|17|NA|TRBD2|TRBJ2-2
CASSRNSGGRYTGELFF
TGTGCCAGCAGCAGGAATAGCGGGGGGCGTTACACCGGGGAGCTGTTTTTT
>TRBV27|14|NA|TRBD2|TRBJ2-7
CASRVTFSGESEYF
TGTGCCAGCAGGGTGACTTTTAGCGGGGAGTCCGAGTACTTC
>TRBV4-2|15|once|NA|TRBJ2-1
CASSRPGDSYNEQFF
TGTGCCAGCAGCCGCCCGGGGGACTCCTACAATGAGCAGTTCTTC
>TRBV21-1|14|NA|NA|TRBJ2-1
CASFSEGPDNEQFF
TGTGCCAGCTTCTCCGAGGGCCCTGACAATGAGCAGTTCTTC
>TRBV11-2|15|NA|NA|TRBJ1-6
CASSFGGIYNSPLHF
TGTGCCAGCAGCTTCGGAGGGATCTATAATTCACCCCTCCACTTT
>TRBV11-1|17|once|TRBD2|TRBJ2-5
CASSLAQLAGGQETQYF
TGTGCCAGCAGCTTAGCGCAGCTAGCGGGGGGCCAAGAGACCCAGTACTTC
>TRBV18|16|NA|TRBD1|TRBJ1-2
CASSLPGQGSPHGYTF
TGTGCCAGCTCACTGCCGGGACAGGGATCCCCTCATGGCTACACCTTC
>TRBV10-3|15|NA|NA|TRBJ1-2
CAISLQGPEGYGYTF
TGTGCCATCAGCCTACAGGGTCCAGAAGGGTATGGCTACACCTTC
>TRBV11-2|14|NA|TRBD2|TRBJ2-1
CASSWPGLAYEQFF
TGTGCCAGCAGCTGGCCGGGACTAGCCTATGAGCAGTTCTTC
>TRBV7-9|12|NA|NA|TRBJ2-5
CASSVTGETQYF
TGTGCCAGCAGCGTTACCGGGGAGACCCAGTACTTC
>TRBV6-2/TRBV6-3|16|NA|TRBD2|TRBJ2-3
CASSPNLSGGADTQYF
TGTGCCAGCAGTCCAAACCTTAGCGGGGGGGCAGATACGCAGTATTTT
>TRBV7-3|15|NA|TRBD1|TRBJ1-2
CASSSPGGVIYGYTF
TGTGCCAGCAGTTCCCCAGGGGGCGTCATCTATGGCTACACCTTC
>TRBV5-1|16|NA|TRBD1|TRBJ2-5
CASSYRTGGSQETQYF
TGCGCCAGCAGCTATCGGACAGGGGGCTCTCAAGAGACCCAGTACTTC
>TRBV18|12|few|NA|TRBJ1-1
CASSQQNTEAFF
TGTGCCAGCTCACAACAGAACACTGAAGCTTTCTTT
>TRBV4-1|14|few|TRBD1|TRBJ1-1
CASSSRDRFTEAFF
TGCGCCAGCAGCTCACGGGACAGATTCACTGAAGCTTTCTTT
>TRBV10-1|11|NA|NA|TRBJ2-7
CASSRGGEQYF
TGCGCCAGCAGTAGGGGTGGCGAGCAGTACTTC
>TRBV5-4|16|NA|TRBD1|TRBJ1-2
CASSLALSGGDYGYTF
TGTGCCAGCAGCTTGGCCTTATCAGGGGGCGACTATGGCTACACCTTC
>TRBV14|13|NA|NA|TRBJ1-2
CASSRDRWGGYTF
TGTGCCAGCAGCAGAGACAGATGGGGTGGCTACACCTTC
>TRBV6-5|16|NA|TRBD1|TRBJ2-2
CASSYGTGDYTGELFF
TGTGCCAGCAGTTACGGGACAGGAGATTACACCGGGGAGCTGTTTTTT